This T cell receptor beta chain was found in a study of OX40 agonist ivuxolimab in advanced cancers. For the study at large: Patients were treated with ivuxolimab, an agonistic anti-OX40 (CD134) antibody. Averaging 60 years in age, with a range of about 20 to 90, the cohort was approximately 87% male.

A note on this clone: The antigen remains undetermined.

Some clones are missing from TCRdb's copy, which holds only in-frame ones; the method was immunoSEQ multiplex PCR. The sample holds about 52,000 clones, approximately 92% seen once. General study points: Average numbers of expanded clones were greater in CD8+ T cells than in CD4+.

This CDR3 comprises 17 residues. Trimming removed 1 base at V and 0 bases at J, with 13 bases between. Germline V gene data show CDR1 as MDHEN and CDR2 as SYDVKM. The sequences come from CD4+ or CD8+ T cells sorted from blood, collected in a trial of the OX40 agonist ivuxolimab. This sequence joins TRBV28 and TRBJ2-1; possible D gene TRBD1, 7 bases. This TCR was sampled from an adult with an advanced solid tumor such as melanoma, head and neck, liver or kidney cancer. The CDR3 loop is CASSLLRGQSSYNEQFF. The CDR3 DNA sequence: TGTGCCAGCAGTTTATTGCGGGGACAGAGCTCCTACAATGAGCAGTTCTTC.